This T cell receptor (beta chain) comes out of a study of neoadjuvant anti-PD-1 for oral cavity cancer. In the study overall: Patients without progression received a fourth nivolumab dose around day 43, then surgical resection on days 50-56.

The patients had HPV-negative, locally advanced oral cavity squamous cell carcinoma. Blood cells were analyzed directly, without culture or expansion. The CDR3 is made up of 16 amino acids. Per the germline V gene, CDR1 is LNHNV and CDR2 is YYDKDF (reference sequence). J lost 2 bases, V lost 5 bases, and 6 bases had no gene match. Some clones are missing from TCRdb's copy, which holds only in-frame ones; the method was immunoSEQ multiplex PCR. The sample records about 7,000 clones, roughly 69% being singletons. The specimen was PBMCs, collected before nivolumab (anti-PD-1) treatment. This rearrangement joins TRBV15 to TRBJ1-3, with 10 bases aligning to TRBD1. The clonotype comes from a person aged 35-80 years with oral cavity squamous cell carcinoma. CDR3 loop: CATSSMDRGAGNTIYF. In DNA form, the CDR3 reads TGTGCCACCAGCTCAATGGACAGGGGGGCTGGAAACACCATATATTTT.